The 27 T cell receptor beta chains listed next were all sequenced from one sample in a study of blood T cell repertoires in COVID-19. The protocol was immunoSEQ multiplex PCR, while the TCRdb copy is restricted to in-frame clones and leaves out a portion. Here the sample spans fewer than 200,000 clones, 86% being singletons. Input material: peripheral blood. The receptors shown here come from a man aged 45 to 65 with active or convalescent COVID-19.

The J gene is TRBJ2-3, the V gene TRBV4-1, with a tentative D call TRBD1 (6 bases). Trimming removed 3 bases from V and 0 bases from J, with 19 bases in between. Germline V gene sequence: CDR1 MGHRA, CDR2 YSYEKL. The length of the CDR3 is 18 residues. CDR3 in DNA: TGCGCCAGCAGCCACCCTCGGGACACCTTAACTAGCACAGATACGCAGTATTTT. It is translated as CASSHPRDTLTSTDTQYF.

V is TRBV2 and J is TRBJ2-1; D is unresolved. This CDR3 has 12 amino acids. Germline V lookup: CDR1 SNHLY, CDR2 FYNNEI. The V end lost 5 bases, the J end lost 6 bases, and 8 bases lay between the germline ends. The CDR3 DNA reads TGTGCCAGCAGTCCTTATTCCAATGAGCAGTTCTTC. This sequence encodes CASSPYSNEQFF.

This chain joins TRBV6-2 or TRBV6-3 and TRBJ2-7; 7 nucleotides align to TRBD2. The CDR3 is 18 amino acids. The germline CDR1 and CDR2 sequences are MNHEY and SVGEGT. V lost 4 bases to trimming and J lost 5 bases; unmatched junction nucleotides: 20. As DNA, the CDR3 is TGTGCCAGCAGTTCGCCACGTTTTTCGGGGGGATCAACCAACGAGCAGTACTTC. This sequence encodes CASSSPRFSGGSTNEQYF.

CDR3 sequence: CASSRQGDQYF. As DNA, the CDR3 is TGTGCCAGCAGTCGACAGGGTGATCAGTACTTC. This chain links TRBV6-5 with TRBJ2-7; 7 bases are a match to TRBD1. The CDR3 is made up of 11 amino acids. The V gene end was trimmed by 5 bases and the J gene end by 10 bases; junction bases not matched to a gene: 5. Germline V gene data show CDR1 as MNHEY and CDR2 as SVGAGI.

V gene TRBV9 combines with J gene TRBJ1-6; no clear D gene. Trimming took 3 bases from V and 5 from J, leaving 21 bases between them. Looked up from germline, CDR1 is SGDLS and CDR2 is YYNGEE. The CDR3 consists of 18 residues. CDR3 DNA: TGTGCCAGCAGCGGGGAAGGAGGGTTGTCTCGAGATAATTCACCCCTCCACTTT. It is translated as CASSGEGGLSRDNSPLHF.

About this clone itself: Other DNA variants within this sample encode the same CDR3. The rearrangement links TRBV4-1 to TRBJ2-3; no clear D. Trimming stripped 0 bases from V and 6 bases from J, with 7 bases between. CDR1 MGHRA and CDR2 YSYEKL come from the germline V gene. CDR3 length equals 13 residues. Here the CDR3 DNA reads TGCGCCAGCAGCCAAGATCTCCCCGATACGCAGTATTTT. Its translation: CASSQDLPDTQYF.

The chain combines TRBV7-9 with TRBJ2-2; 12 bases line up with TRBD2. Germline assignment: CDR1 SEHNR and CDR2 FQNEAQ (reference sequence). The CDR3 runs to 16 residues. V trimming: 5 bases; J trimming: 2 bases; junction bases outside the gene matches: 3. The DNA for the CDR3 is TGTGCCAGCAGCCCGGGACTAGCGGGTAACACCGGGGAGCTGTTTTTT. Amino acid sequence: CASSPGLAGNTGELFF. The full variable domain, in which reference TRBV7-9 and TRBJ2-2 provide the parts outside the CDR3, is DTGVSQNPRHKITKRGQNVTFRCDPISEHNRLYWYRQTLGQGPEFLTYFQNEAQLEKSRLLSDRFSAERPKGSFSTLEIQRTEQGDSAMYLCASSPGLAGNTGELFFGEGSRLTVL.

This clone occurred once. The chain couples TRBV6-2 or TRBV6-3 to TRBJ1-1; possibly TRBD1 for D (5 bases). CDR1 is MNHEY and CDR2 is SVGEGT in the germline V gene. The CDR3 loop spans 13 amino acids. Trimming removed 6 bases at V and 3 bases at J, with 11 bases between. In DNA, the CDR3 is TGTGCCAGCAGCCGATCGGGGGACACTGAAGCTTTCTTT. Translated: CASSRSGDTEAFF.

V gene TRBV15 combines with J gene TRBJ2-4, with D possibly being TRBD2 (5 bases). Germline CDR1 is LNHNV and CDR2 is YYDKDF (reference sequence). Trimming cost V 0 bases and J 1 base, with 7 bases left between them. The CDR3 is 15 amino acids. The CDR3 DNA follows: TGTGCCACCAGCAGAGAGCGAGGGGCCAAAAACATTCAGTACTTC. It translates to CATSRERGAKNIQYF. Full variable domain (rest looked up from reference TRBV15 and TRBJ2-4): DAMVIQNPRYQVTQFGKPVTLSCSQTLNHNVMYWYQQKSSQAPKLLFHYYDKDFNNEADTPDNFQSRRPNTSFCFLDIRSPGLGDTAMYLCATSRERGAKNIQYFGAGTRLSVL.

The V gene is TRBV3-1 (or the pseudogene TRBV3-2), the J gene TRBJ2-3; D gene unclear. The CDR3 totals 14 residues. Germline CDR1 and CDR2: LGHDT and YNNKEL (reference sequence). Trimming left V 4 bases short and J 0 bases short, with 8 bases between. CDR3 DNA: TGTGCCAGCAGCCCAGGATCTAGCACAGATACGCAGTATTTT. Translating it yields CASSPGSSTDTQYF.

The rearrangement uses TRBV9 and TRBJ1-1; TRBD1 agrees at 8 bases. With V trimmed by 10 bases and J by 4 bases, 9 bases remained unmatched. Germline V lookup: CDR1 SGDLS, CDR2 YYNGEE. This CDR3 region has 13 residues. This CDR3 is CAVPGQGGTEAFF. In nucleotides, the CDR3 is TGTGCCGTTCCCGGACAGGGAGGCACTGAAGCTTTCTTT.

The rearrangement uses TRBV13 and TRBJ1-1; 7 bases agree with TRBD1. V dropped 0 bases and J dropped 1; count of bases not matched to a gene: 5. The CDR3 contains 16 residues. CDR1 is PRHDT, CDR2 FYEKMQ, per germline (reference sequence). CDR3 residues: CASSLGTGSGNTEAFF. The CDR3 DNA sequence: TGTGCCAGCAGCTTAGGGACAGGGAGTGGGAACACTGAAGCTTTCTTT.

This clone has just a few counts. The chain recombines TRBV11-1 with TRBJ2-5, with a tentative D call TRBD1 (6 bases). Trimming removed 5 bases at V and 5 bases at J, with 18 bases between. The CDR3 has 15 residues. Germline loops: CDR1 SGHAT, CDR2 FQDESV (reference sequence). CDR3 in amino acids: CASSNNLRGSETQYF. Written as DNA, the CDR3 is TGTGCCAGCAGCAACAACCTCAGGGGTTCGGAGACCCAGTACTTC.

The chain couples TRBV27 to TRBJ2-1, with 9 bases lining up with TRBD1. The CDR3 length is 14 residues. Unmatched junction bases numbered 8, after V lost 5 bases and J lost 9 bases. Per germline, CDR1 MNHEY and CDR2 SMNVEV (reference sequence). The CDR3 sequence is CASSIRDRVFEQFF. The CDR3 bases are TGTGCCAGCAGTATCCGGGACAGGGTCTTTGAGCAGTTCTTC.

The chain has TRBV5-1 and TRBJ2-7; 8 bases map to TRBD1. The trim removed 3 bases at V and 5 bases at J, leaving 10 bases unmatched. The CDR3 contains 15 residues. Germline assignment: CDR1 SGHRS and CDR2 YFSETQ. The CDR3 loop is CASSSDRAVLDEQYF. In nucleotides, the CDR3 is TGCGCCAGCAGCTCGGACAGGGCGGTACTCGACGAGCAGTACTTC.

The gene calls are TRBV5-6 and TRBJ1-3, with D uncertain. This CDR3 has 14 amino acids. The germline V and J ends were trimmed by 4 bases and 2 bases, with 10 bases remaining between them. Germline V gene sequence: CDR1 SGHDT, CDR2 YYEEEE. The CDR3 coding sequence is TGTGCCAGCAGCACGAGGGAAACTGGAAACACCATATATTTT. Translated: CASSTRETGNTIYF.

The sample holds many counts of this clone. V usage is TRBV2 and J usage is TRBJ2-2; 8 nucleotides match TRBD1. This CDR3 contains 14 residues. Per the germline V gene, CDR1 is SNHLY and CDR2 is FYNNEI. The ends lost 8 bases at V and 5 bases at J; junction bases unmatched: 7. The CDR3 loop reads CASFRQGITGELFF. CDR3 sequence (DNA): TGTGCCAGCTTTAGACAGGGGATTACCGGGGAGCTGTTTTTT. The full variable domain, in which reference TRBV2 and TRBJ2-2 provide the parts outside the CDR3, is EPEVTQTPSHQVTQMGQEVILRCVPISNHLYFYWYRQILGQKVEFLVSFYNNEISEKSEIFDDQFSVERPDGSNFTLKIRSTKLEDSAMYFCASFRQGITGELFFGEGSRLTVL.

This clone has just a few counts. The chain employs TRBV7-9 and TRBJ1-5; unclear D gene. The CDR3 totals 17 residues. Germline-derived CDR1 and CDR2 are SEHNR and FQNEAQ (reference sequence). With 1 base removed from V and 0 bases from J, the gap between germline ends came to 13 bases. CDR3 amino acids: CASSLGLGSPSNQPQHF. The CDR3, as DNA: TGTGCCAGCAGCTTAGGACTTGGCAGCCCTAGCAATCAGCCCCAGCATTTT.

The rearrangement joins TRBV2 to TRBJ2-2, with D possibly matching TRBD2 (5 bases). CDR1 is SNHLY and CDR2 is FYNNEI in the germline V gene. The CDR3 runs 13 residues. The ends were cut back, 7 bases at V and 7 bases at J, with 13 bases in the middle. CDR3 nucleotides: TGTGCCAGCAAGTGGGAGAGGGACGGGGAGCTGTTTTTT. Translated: CASKWERDGELFF.

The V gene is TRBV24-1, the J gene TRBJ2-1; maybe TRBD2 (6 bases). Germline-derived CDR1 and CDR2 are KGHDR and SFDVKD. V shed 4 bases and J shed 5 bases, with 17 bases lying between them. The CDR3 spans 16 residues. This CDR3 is CATSDPLTGVNNEQFF. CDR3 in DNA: TGTGCCACCAGTGACCCCCTAACGGGAGTAAACAATGAGCAGTTCTTC.

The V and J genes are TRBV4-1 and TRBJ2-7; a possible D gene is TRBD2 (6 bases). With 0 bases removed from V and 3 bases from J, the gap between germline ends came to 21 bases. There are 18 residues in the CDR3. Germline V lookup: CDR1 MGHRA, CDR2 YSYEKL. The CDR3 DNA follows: TGCGCCAGCAGCCAAGATGCGAAGGGGACTCCTTGGGACTACGAGCAGTACTTC. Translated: CASSQDAKGTPWDYEQYF.

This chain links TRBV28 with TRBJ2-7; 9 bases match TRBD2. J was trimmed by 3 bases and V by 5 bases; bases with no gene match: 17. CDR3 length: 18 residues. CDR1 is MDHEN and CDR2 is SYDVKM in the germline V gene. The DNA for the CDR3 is TGTGCCAGCAGTGAGGAGAAGGGGCGGGGGGGCCGTCGCTACGAGCAGTACTTC. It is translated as CASSEEKGRGGRRYEQYF.

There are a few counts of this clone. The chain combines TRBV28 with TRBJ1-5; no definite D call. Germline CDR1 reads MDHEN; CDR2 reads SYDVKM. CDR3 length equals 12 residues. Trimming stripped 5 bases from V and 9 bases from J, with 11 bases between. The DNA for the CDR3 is TGTGCCAGCAGTCCACCTCAGTGGCCCCAGCATTTT. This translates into CASSPPQWPQHF.

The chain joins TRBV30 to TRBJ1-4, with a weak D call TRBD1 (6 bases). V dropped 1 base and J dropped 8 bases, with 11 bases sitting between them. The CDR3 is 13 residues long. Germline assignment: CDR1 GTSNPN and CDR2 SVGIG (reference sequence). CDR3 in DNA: TGTGCCTGGAGTGGCCAAGGGGGAGAAAAACTGTTTTTT. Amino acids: CAWSGQGGEKLFF. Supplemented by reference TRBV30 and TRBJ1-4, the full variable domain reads SQTIHQWPATLVQPVGSPLSLECTVEGTSNPNLYWYRQAAGRGLQLLFYSVGIGQISSEVPQNLSASRPQDRQFILSSKKLLLSDSGFYLCAWSGQGGEKLFFGSGTQLSVL.

CDR3 sequence: CASSESGGGAAWDIQYF. The CDR3 DNA reads TGTGCCAGCAGTGAATCGGGCGGGGGGGCCGCGTGGGACATTCAGTACTTC. The chain combines TRBV6-1 with TRBJ2-4; 9 bases agree with TRBD2. This CDR3 spans 17 amino acids. CDR1 and CDR2 (germline): MNHNS, SASEGT. Trimming cost V 2 bases and J 8 bases; bases outside gene matches: 13.

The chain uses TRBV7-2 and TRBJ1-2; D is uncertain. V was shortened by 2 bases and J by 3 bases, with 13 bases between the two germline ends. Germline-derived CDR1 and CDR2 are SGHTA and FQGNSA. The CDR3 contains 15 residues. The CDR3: CASSLTNRADYGYTF. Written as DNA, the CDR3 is TGTGCCAGCAGCTTAACGAACAGAGCCGACTATGGCTACACCTTC.

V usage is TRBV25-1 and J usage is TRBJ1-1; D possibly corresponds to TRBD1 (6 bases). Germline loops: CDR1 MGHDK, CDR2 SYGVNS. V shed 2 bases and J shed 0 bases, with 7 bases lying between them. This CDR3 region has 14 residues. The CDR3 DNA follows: TGTGCCAGCAGTGAAACAGGGTTGAACACTGAAGCTTTCTTT. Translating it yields CASSETGLNTEAFF.